Following are 27 T cell receptor beta chains from one sample sequenced in a study of CD8+ T cells in alopecia areata. The authors extracted RNA and reverse transcribed it into cDNA as the sequencing template. Sequencing was performed with immunoSEQ multiplex PCR; in TCRdb, only in-frame clones are kept and a portion is missing. This sample yields some 120,000 clones, of which 47% are seen a single time; 10% belongs to the top ten. Sequencing was carried out using NKG2D-low CD8+ T cells sorted from blood. The source is a human donor with alopecia areata.

This clone was recorded a few times. The chain combines TRBV11-2 with TRBJ2-5; 7 nucleotides agree with TRBD2. CDR3 length: 13 amino acids. Germline V lookup: CDR1 SGHAT, CDR2 FQNNGV. Trimming at V came to 5 bases and at J to 6 bases, leaving 6 bases not matched to a gene. The CDR3 sequence: CASSPMGGKTQYF. In DNA form, the CDR3 reads TGTGCCAGCAGCCCAATGGGGGGGAAGACCCAGTACTTC.

The chain joins TRBV9 to TRBJ1-2, with D perhaps TRBD1 (6 bases). CDR1 and CDR2 from the germline V gene are SGDLS and YYNGEE. The germline V and J ends were trimmed by 3 bases and 8 bases, with 14 bases remaining between them. The CDR3 totals 13 residues. CDR3 in amino acids: CASSDGGSGGYTF. CDR3 nucleotide sequence: TGTGCCAGCAGCGACGGGGGCTCAGGAGGCTACACCTTC.

The chain employs TRBV29-1 and TRBJ1-5, with D possibly being TRBD1 (5 bases). In germline, CDR1 is SQVTM, CDR2 ANQGSEA. Trimming pared 8 bases from V and 5 bases from J, leaving 13 bases between. The CDR3 contains 12 residues. The CDR3 DNA sequence: TGCAGCCAGTGGGTGGGGGATCAGCCCCAGCATTTT. The encoded protein is CSQWVGDQPQHF.

The chain has TRBV15 and TRBJ2-7, with D unresolved. V lost 5 bases to trimming and J lost 1 base, with 12 bases between them. The CDR3 totals 14 residues. Germline assignment: CDR1 LNHNV and CDR2 YYDKDF (reference sequence). The chain's CDR3 is CATSPQPASYEQYF. Here the CDR3 DNA reads TGTGCCACCAGCCCCCAGCCCGCTTCCTACGAGCAGTACTTC.

The gene calls are TRBV29-1 and TRBJ2-2, with 8 bases fitting TRBD2. The V segment lost 6 bases and the J segment 11 bases; nucleotides outside the gene matches: 5. Germline assignment: CDR1 SQVTM and CDR2 ANQGSEA. The CDR3 has 11 residues. The CDR3 DNA sequence: TGCAGCGTCTTTACTAGCGGCGAGCTGTTTTTT. Translating it yields CSVFTSGELFF.

This rearrangement joins TRBV30 to TRBJ1-1, with D possibly TRBD1 on 5 matching bases. V was pared by 2 bases and J by 0 bases, with 7 bases between. Germline V lookup: CDR1 GTSNPN, CDR2 SVGIG (reference sequence). The CDR3 is 13 residues long. The DNA of the CDR3 is TGTGCCTGGAGTTCGACAGTGAACACTGAAGCTTTCTTT. It translates to CAWSSTVNTEAFF.

The chain uses TRBV30 and TRBJ1-5; D remains unclear. Germline CDR1 reads GTSNPN; CDR2 reads SVGIG (reference sequence). This CDR3 is built from 14 residues. The germline V and J ends were trimmed by 2 bases and 0 bases, with 8 bases remaining between them. This CDR3 reads CAWSRGYSNQPQHF. CDR3 DNA: TGTGCCTGGAGTCGCGGATATAGCAATCAGCCCCAGCATTTT.

A few counts support this clone. This sample also contains other DNA sequences that code for the same CDR3. This chain uses TRBV29-1 with TRBJ2-1; D is undetermined. The length of the CDR3 is 11 residues. The V and J ends lost 4 bases and 4 bases respectively, with 5 bases between them. Germline CDR1 reads SQVTM; CDR2 reads ANQGSEA. Here the CDR3 DNA reads TGCAGCGTTGTATCTTACAATGAGCAGTTCTTC. The encoded protein is CSVVSYNEQFF.

Comment on this clone: Distinct nucleotide sequences in the sample also encode this CDR3. V usage is TRBV4-1 and J usage is TRBJ2-7; D is ambiguous. The CDR3 sequence is 13 residues long. V was pared by 0 bases and J by 2 bases, with 5 bases between. Germline values: CDR1 MGHRA, CDR2 YSYEKL. CDR3 loop: CASSQDGTYEQYF. CDR3 bases: TGCGCCAGCAGCCAAGATGGGACCTACGAGCAGTACTTC.

V gene TRBV7-6 combines with J gene TRBJ2-5; D possibly corresponds to TRBD1 (5 bases). The CDR3 covers 12 residues. Germline CDR1 reads SGHVS; CDR2 reads FNYEAQ. Trimming cost V 11 bases and J 4 bases, with 14 bases left between them. The CDR3 here is CASQGLGETQYF. The CDR3 DNA sequence: TGTGCCTCGCAGGGCCTCGGAGAGACCCAGTACTTC.

CDR3 residues: CASSFQETQYF. The DNA for the CDR3 is TGTGCCAGCAGCTTCCAAGAGACCCAGTACTTC. The rearrangement links TRBV5-4 to TRBJ2-5; no clear D gene. V lost 2 bases and J lost 1, with 0 bases in between. The CDR3 contains 11 residues. Germline lookup yields CDR1 SGHNT and CDR2 YYREEE (reference sequence).

The CDR3 coding sequence is TGCGCCAGCAGCCAAGTGGTTACGCCGCCTGAAGCTTTCTTT. Amino acid sequence: CASSQVVTPPEAFF. The chain carries TRBV4-1 and TRBJ1-1; no reliable D call. Trimming took off 1 base at V and 6 bases at J, with 12 bases between the two ends. Germline V CDR1 and CDR2: MGHRA, YSYEKL. The CDR3 is 14 residues long.

The chain combines TRBV25-1 with TRBJ2-1; D unclear. The V end was cut by 2 bases, the J end by 8 bases, with 4 bases between. Per the germline V gene, CDR1 is MGHDK and CDR2 is SYGVNS. CDR3 length: 11 residues. CDR3 DNA sequence: TGTGCCAGCAGTGAACTTGATGAGCAGTTCTTC. It specifies CASSELDEQFF.

This clone was counted only a few times. The V call is TRBV9, the J call TRBJ1-2; D is perhaps TRBD1 (6 bases). Germline CDR1 reads SGDLS; CDR2 reads YYNGEE. The CDR3 runs to 14 residues. Trimming stripped 3 bases from V and 7 bases from J, with 16 bases between. The CDR3 loop is CASSGSPGGLGYTF. CDR3 DNA sequence: TGTGCCAGCAGCGGATCCCCCGGGGGGCTTGGCTACACCTTC.

V gene TRBV29-1 combines with J gene TRBJ2-1; 11 nucleotides align to TRBD2. Germline V gene sequence: CDR1 SQVTM, CDR2 ANQGSEA. This CDR3 is 15 amino acids long. V gave up 5 bases and J gave up 8 bases; unmatched junction bases: 11. The CDR3: CSVRFTSGGRDEQFF. CDR3 coding DNA: TGCAGCGTTCGGTTTACTAGCGGGGGACGTGATGAGCAGTTCTTC.

V is TRBV28 and J is TRBJ2-7; no firm D call. CDR1 MDHEN and CDR2 SYDVKM come from the germline V gene. V was shortened by 6 bases and J by 12 bases, with 18 bases between the two germline ends. The CDR3 consists of 12 residues. CDR3 nucleotide sequence: TGTGCCAGCAGCCCGACTTCTTTCGGGTCGTACTTC. This gives the protein CASSPTSFGSYF.

The genes are TRBV2 and TRBJ2-7, with unresolved D. The CDR3 runs 12 residues. CDR1 is SNHLY, CDR2 FYNNEI, per germline. Trimming shortened V by 2 bases and J by 3 bases, and 5 bases separated the two germline ends. The CDR3 sequence: CASSEPSYEQYF. The CDR3 nucleotides read TGTGCCAGCAGTGAACCCAGCTACGAGCAGTACTTC.

The chain recombines TRBV29-1 with TRBJ1-1; 8 positions agree with TRBD1. V lost 4 bases and J lost 4; bases outside the gene matches: 2. This CDR3 is built from 12 residues. Per germline, CDR1 SQVTM and CDR2 ANQGSEA. The CDR3 reads CSVGGQGTEAFF. The CDR3 coding sequence is TGCAGCGTTGGAGGACAGGGCACTGAAGCTTTCTTT.

The genes are TRBV28 and TRBJ2-3; D is uncertain. The CDR3 has 14 amino acids. Trimming took off 1 base at V and 2 bases at J, with 7 bases between the two ends. The germline gives CDR1 MDHEN, CDR2 SYDVKM. The CDR3 sequence is CASSLLGNTDTQYF. CDR3 nucleotides: TGTGCCAGCAGTTTATTGGGTAACACAGATACGCAGTATTTT.

The V gene is TRBV28, the J gene TRBJ1-5, with D possibly being TRBD1 (5 bases). Germline CDR1 and CDR2: MDHEN and SYDVKM. Trimming took 6 bases from V and 2 from J, leaving 14 bases between them. The CDR3 consists of 15 residues. The CDR3 sequence: CASRAKGTGNQPQHF. DNA of the CDR3: TGTGCCAGCAGGGCTAAAGGGACTGGCAATCAGCCCCAGCATTTT.

The chain carries TRBV14 and TRBJ2-3; D gene uncertain. V was trimmed by 4 bases and J by 3 bases, leaving 8 bases between them. The CDR3 consists of 13 residues. The V gene's germline CDR1 is SGHDN and CDR2 FVKESK. CDR3 in DNA: TGTGCCAGCAGCCTCCTGCTTACAGATACGCAGTATTTT. Amino acid sequence: CASSLLLTDTQYF.

This clone was detected a few times. The junction differs from germline at one of its ends, possibly a read error. The sample holds other DNA sequences that translate to the same CDR3. The chain carries TRBV29-1 and TRBJ2-1; D not resolved. Germline-derived CDR1 and CDR2 are SQVTM and ANQGSEA. The CDR3 extends over 11 amino acids. CDR3 residues: CSVEEYNEQFF. CDR3 nucleotide sequence: TGCAGCGTGGAAGAGTACAATGAGCAGTTCTTC.

The chain combines TRBV29-1 with TRBJ1-4; 7 bases match TRBD1. Looked up from germline, CDR1 is SQVTM and CDR2 is ANQGSEA. The CDR3 is 13 residues long. J gave up 16 bases and V 5 bases, and 16 bases lay outside the gene matches. Here the CDR3 reads CSVHEPHRGHWFF. CDR3 nucleotide sequence: TGCAGCGTTCATGAACCGCACAGGGGCCATTGGTTTTTT. Complete variable domain (other parts from reference TRBV29-1 and TRBJ1-4): SAVISQKPSRDICQRGTSLTIQCQVDSQVTMMFWYRQQPGQSLTLIATANQGSEATYESGFVIDKFPISRPNLTFSTLTVSNMSPEDSSIYLCSVHEPHRGHWFFGSGTQLSVL.

The rearrangement uses TRBV27 and TRBJ2-6, with TRBD2 identical over 7 bases. J gave up 4 bases and V 5 bases, and 2 bases lay outside the gene matches. CDR3 length: 14 residues. Germline V gives CDR1 MNHEY, CDR2 SMNVEV (reference sequence). The CDR3 DNA sequence: TGTGCCAGCAGTGAGCGGGGCGGGGCCAACGTCCTGACTTTC. Translating it yields CASSERGGANVLTF.

This clone was seen more than once but under ten times. This chain links TRBV29-1 with TRBJ2-2; tentatively, D is TRBD2 (6 bases). The CDR3 loop spans 12 amino acids. Germline V lookup: CDR1 SQVTM, CDR2 ANQGSEA. Trimming cost V 5 bases and J 6 bases, with 10 bases left between them. DNA of the CDR3: TGCAGCGTTTCCAGGGAGGCCGGGGAGCTGTTTTTT. This sequence encodes CSVSREAGELFF.

The chain recombines TRBV4-1 with TRBJ1-1, with 7 bases lining up with TRBD1. The CDR3 spans 16 residues. The V gene end was trimmed by 4 bases and the J gene end by 0 bases; junction bases not matched to a gene: 8. From germline, CDR1 is MGHRA and CDR2 YSYEKL. The CDR3 region is CASSPATGTVNTEAFF. Written as DNA, the CDR3 is TGCGCCAGCAGCCCGGCCACCGGGACAGTGAACACTGAAGCTTTCTTT.

This clone was counted only a few times. The gene calls are TRBV29-1 and TRBJ2-1; D is unclear. The CDR3 is 12 residues long. Per the germline V gene, CDR1 is SQVTM and CDR2 is ANQGSEA. V was trimmed by 4 bases and J by 6 bases, leaving 10 bases between them. The CDR3 protein is CSVVPPANEQFF. In nucleotides, the CDR3 is TGCAGCGTTGTTCCCCCAGCCAATGAGCAGTTCTTC.